In its sample, the clone carrying this T cell receptor beta chain was seen once. This table comes from immunoSEQ multiplex PCR, and its TCRdb copy is limited to in-frame clones, with some not included. The data contain 70,000 or so clones, roughly four fifths of them singletons. The sample is drawn from a study of blood T cell repertoires in COVID-19. The CDR3 spans 13 residues. Germline CDR1 and CDR2: GTSNPN and SVGIG (reference sequence). V lost 5 bases to trimming and J lost 2 bases, with 10 bases between them. The clonotype was recovered from a man aged 55-75 years with COVID-19, enrolled during active disease. V usage is TRBV30 and J usage is TRBJ1-5; no reliable D call. Sample: peripheral blood. DNA for the CDR3: TGTGCCTGGGCACGGGGTGGCAATCAGCCCCAGCATTTT. Translated, it gives CAWARGGNQPQHF.